Following are 24 T cell receptor beta chains from one sample sequenced in a study of shared clonotypes between healthy human individuals. Generated by immunoSEQ multiplex PCR, the TCRdb table keeps only in-frame clones and is missing some. The sample yields 750,000 to 1,000,000 clones, 85% to 95% seen once. Naive CD8 cells comprised CD45RO-negative, CCR7-positively selected cells, excluding terminally differentiated effector memory CD45RA+ cells. The sample comprised naive CD8+ T cells sorted from blood. The origin of the receptors is a man under 40 in good health.

This chain links TRBV30 with TRBJ2-3; TRBD2 matches 10 bases. Looked up from germline, CDR1 is GTSNPN and CDR2 is SVGIG (reference sequence). The CDR3 loop spans 15 amino acids. V shed 1 base, J shed 3 bases, and the junction held 4 bases outside the gene matches. CDR3 nucleotides: TGTGCCTGGAGTGCCGGGACTAGCGTAACAGATACGCAGTATTTT. As protein: CAWSAGTSVTDTQYF. Full variable domain (missing parts from reference TRBV30 and TRBJ2-3): SQTIHQWPATLVQPVGSPLSLECTVEGTSNPNLYWYRQAAGRGLQLLFYSVGIGQISSEVPQNLSASRPQDRQFILSSKKLLLSDSGFYLCAWSAGTSVTDTQYFGPGTRLTVL.

V gene TRBV6-4 combines with J gene TRBJ1-1; D unclear. V lost 3 bases and J lost 2, with 22 bases in between. Germline V gene lookup returns CDR1 MRHNA and CDR2 SNTAGT. The CDR3 has 18 amino acids. CDR3 sequence reads: CASSDSPGKISSNTEAFF. CDR3 in DNA: TGTGCCAGCAGTGATTCTCCCGGGAAAATATCCAGCAACACTGAAGCTTTCTTT.

To note about this clone: The sample carries other DNA sequences with the same CDR3. The rearrangement links TRBV27 to TRBJ1-4; D may be TRBD1 (5 bases). The CDR3 is 14 residues long. CDR1 and CDR2 (germline): MNHEY, SMNVEV (reference sequence). V was cut by 1 base and J by 8 bases, with 11 bases left in between. CDR3 in amino acids: CASSLLGEGEKLFF. The DNA of the CDR3 is TGTGCCAGCAGTTTATTGGGGGAAGGGGAAAAACTGTTTTTT.

V usage is TRBV9 and J usage is TRBJ2-1; D is unresolved. Trimming removed 3 bases from V and 8 bases from J, with 15 bases in between. Germline V CDR1 and CDR2: SGDLS, YYNGEE. CDR3 size: 14 residues. CDR3 coding DNA: TGTGCCAGCAGCGGTTCCGAAGGTGGGGATGAGCAGTTCTTC. Its protein is CASSGSEGGDEQFF.

The chain combines TRBV30 with TRBJ2-2; 7 bases line up with TRBD1. Germline V gene data show CDR1 as GTSNPN and CDR2 as SVGIG (reference sequence). V trimming: 3 bases; J trimming: 3 bases; junction bases outside the gene matches: 4. This CDR3 comprises 14 residues. In nucleotides, the CDR3 is TGTGCCTGGAGCGTACAGGGGTACACCGGGGAGCTGTTTTTT. This sequence encodes CAWSVQGYTGELFF.

The chain has TRBV4-3 and TRBJ2-7; D gene ambiguous. The germline gives CDR1 LGHNA, CDR2 YSLEER. The CDR3 extends over 15 amino acids. V was cut by 0 bases and J by 2 bases, with 11 bases left in between. Written as DNA, the CDR3 is TGCGCCAGCAGCCAAGATTTAGCTAAGACCTACGAGCAGTACTTC. Translation: CASSQDLAKTYEQYF.

The chain couples TRBV11-3 to TRBJ2-6, with D maybe TRBD2 (5 bases). V lost 5 bases and J lost 11, with 13 bases in between. This CDR3 has 13 amino acids. CDR1 SGHNT and CDR2 YENEEA come from the germline V gene. The CDR3 sequence: CASSPGSTHVLTF. The DNA of the CDR3 is TGTGCCAGCAGCCCGGGATCAACCCACGTCCTGACTTTC.

The chain recombines TRBV7-3 with TRBJ2-5; TRBD2 matches at 7 bases. The germline V gene encodes CDR1 SGHTA and CDR2 FQGTGA. The CDR3 loop spans 13 amino acids. V dropped 1 base and J dropped 4; count of bases not matched to a gene: 0. CDR3 loop: CASSLRGGETQYF. The CDR3 DNA reads TGTGCCAGCAGCTTAAGGGGGGGAGAGACCCAGTACTTC. The complete variable domain, with remaining parts taken from reference TRBV7-3 and TRBJ2-5, reads GAGVSQTPSNKVTEKGKYVELRCDPISGHTALYWYRQSLGQGPEFLIYFQGTGAADDSGLPNDRFFAVRPEGSVSTLKIQRTERGDSAVYLCASSLRGGETQYFGPGTRLLVL.

CDR3 coding DNA: TGTGCCAGCAGCGGCGGTTTGGCCGGGGAGACCCAGTACTTC. Its translation: CASSGGLAGETQYF. The chain couples TRBV9 to TRBJ2-5; no clear D gene. The CDR3 covers 14 residues. CDR1 is SGDLS and CDR2 is YYNGEE in the germline V gene. Between the trimmed V and J ends, which lost 3 bases and 5 bases, there was a span of 14 bases.

This clone was recorded once. V and J are TRBV5-4 and TRBJ2-1; possibly TRBD1 or TRBD2 for D (5 bases each). This CDR3 is 12 amino acids long. With 5 bases removed from V and 7 bases from J, the gap between germline ends came to 10 bases. CDR1 and CDR2 from the germline V gene are SGHNT and YYREEE (reference sequence). CDR3 coding DNA: TGTGCCAGCAGTAAAGAGGGGAATGAGCAGTTCTTC. It codes for CASSKEGNEQFF.

The V gene is TRBV29-1, the J gene TRBJ2-1, with no clear D. In germline, CDR1 is SQVTM, CDR2 ANQGSEA. The CDR3 extends over 10 amino acids. V was clipped by 4 bases and J by 10 bases, with 8 bases between them. The CDR3 nucleotides are TGCAGCGTTGTTTTCCAGGAGCAGTTCTTC. Translating it yields CSVVFQEQFF.

The CDR3 here is CASSQGTDTQYF. The DNA of the CDR3 is TGTGCCAGCAGCCAGGGGACAGATACGCAGTATTTT. The rearrangement uses TRBV11-2 and TRBJ2-3; the D gene is possibly TRBD1 (6 bases). The V end lost 5 bases, the J end lost 3 bases, and 6 bases lay between the germline ends. The V gene's germline CDR1 is SGHAT and CDR2 FQNNGV. The CDR3 is 12 residues long.

This clone appeared a single time. The CDR3: CATSPDRGPSYEQYF. In nucleotides, the CDR3 is TGTGCCACCAGCCCGGACAGGGGACCCTCCTACGAGCAGTACTTC. V gene TRBV15 combines with J gene TRBJ2-7, with TRBD1 matching 9 bases. Germline assignment: CDR1 LNHNV and CDR2 YYDKDF (reference sequence). V was clipped by 5 bases and J by 0 bases; unmatched bases: 5. There are 15 residues in the CDR3.

This clone was detected many times. The chain carries TRBV6-5 and TRBJ1-1; D unclear. The CDR3 loop spans 14 amino acids. Germline CDR1 MNHEY, CDR2 SVGAGI. Between the trimmed V and J ends, which lost 2 bases and 1 base, there was a span of 8 bases. This CDR3 is CASSYGLGNTEAFF. The CDR3 DNA reads TGTGCCAGCAGTTACGGCCTTGGGAACACTGAAGCTTTCTTT.

This rearrangement joins TRBV19 to TRBJ2-1; 10 positions agree with TRBD2. Germline V gives CDR1 LNHDA, CDR2 SQIVND (reference sequence). Trimming removed 6 bases from V and 0 bases from J; junction bases left unmatched: 5. The CDR3 runs to 16 residues. CDR3 DNA sequence: TGTGCCAGTAGCGAACTAGCGGGATACTCCTACAATGAGCAGTTCTTC. Its protein is CASSELAGYSYNEQFF.

V gene TRBV27 combines with J gene TRBJ2-5; D is uncertain. This CDR3 has 11 amino acids. Between the trimmed V and J ends, which lost 6 bases and 2 bases, there was a span of 4 bases. The germline CDR1 and CDR2 sequences are MNHEY and SMNVEV (reference sequence). The CDR3 protein is CASRRQETQYF. Here the CDR3 DNA reads TGTGCCAGCAGAAGACAAGAGACCCAGTACTTC.

J is TRBJ2-7 and V is TRBV5-8; no firm D call. V lost 3 bases and J lost 1, with 11 bases in between. This CDR3 region has 14 residues. Per germline, CDR1 SGHTS and CDR2 YDEGEE. The DNA for the CDR3 is TGTGCCAGCAGCTATTTCAGCATTTCCTACGAGCAGTACTTC. Translating gives CASSYFSISYEQYF.

The genes are TRBV6-1 and TRBJ1-2; D ambiguous. Germline V CDR1 and CDR2: MNHNS, SASEGT. This CDR3 has 11 residues. With 8 bases removed from V and 4 bases from J, the gap between germline ends came to 8 bases. Here the CDR3 DNA reads TGTGCCAGCTGGACCGGCTATGGCTACACCTTC. Translation gives CASWTGYGYTF.

This rearrangement joins TRBV7-9 to TRBJ2-4, with D possibly TRBD1 on 6 matching bases. This CDR3 is 16 amino acids long. Germline assignment: CDR1 SEHNR and CDR2 FQNEAQ (reference sequence). The ends were cut back, 0 bases at V and 6 bases at J, with 15 bases in the middle. The CDR3 reads CASSLAIGQGRNIQYF. Written as DNA, the CDR3 is TGTGCCAGCAGCTTAGCGATTGGGCAGGGGAGAAACATTCAGTACTTC.

V and J are TRBV21-1 and TRBJ2-7. TRBV21-1 represents a pseudogene. The CDR3 has 12 residues. CDR3 nucleotide sequence: TGTGCCGGGGTATCACACCTCTACGAGCAGTACTTC. Its translation is CAGVSHLYEQYF.

The V and J genes are TRBV6-5 and TRBJ2-5, with 13 positions matching TRBD2. V lost 6 bases and J lost 3; bases outside the gene matches: 4. The germline gives CDR1 MNHEY, CDR2 SVGAGI. The CDR3 length is 15 residues. The CDR3 nucleotides read TGTGCCAGCAGGTGGACTAGCGGGAGAGAAGAGACCCAGTACTTC. Its protein is CASRWTSGREETQYF.

The chain uses TRBV28 and TRBJ1-4; D not certain. Deletions cut 11 bases from V and 12 bases from J, with 10 bases between. CDR1 and CDR2 (germline): MDHEN, SYDVKM. The CDR3 is made up of 9 amino acids. The CDR3 bases are TGTGCCCCGTGGGAGGAACTGTTTTTT. This gives the protein CAPWEELFF.

The chain has TRBV28 and TRBJ1-4, with D perhaps matching TRBD1 (6 bases). The CDR3 sequence is 14 residues long. Germline-derived CDR1 and CDR2 are MDHEN and SYDVKM. Deletions cut 6 bases from V and 8 bases from J, with 16 bases between. Here the CDR3 DNA reads TGTGCCAGCAGGAGGACGGGACATCTAGAAAAACTGTTTTTT. Its protein product is CASRRTGHLEKLFF.

This clone has only one observation. The chain uses TRBV7-9 and TRBJ2-5; weak D call: TRBD1 (5 bases). This CDR3 has 16 amino acids. V gave up 0 bases and J gave up 3 bases, with 14 bases separating them. Germline V lookup: CDR1 SEHNR, CDR2 FQNEAQ (reference sequence). In DNA, the CDR3 is TGTGCCAGCAGCTTAGCTCAGGGTGGAGAAGAAGAGACCCAGTACTTC. It codes for CASSLAQGGEEETQYF.